This is a list of T cell receptor beta chains from one sample in a study of chemoradiotherapy in HPV16-positive cancers. The repertoire was sequenced with immunoSEQ multiplex PCR; TCRdb's copy has only in-frame clones and lacks some. Of fewer than 700 clones listed, around nine tenths are singletons. The sequences come from tumor tissue, collected from a patient who underwent chemoradiotherapy. The receptors stem from a human donor with HPV-associated anogenital cancer. Both conserved end residues are part of each CDR3. Fields, in order: clone size, J gene, D gene, V gene, CDR3 length, CDR3 DNA, CDR3 protein. A D gene is named only where the DNA matches it firmly. Expanded clones are given a class, and other clones once, few, many or no size at all.

abundance: few
j_gene: TRBJ2-7
d_gene: TRBD1
v_gene: TRBV7-2
len: 12
CDR3nt: TGTGCCAGCGGTACAGGGGGCGGCGAGCAGTACTTC
CDR3aa: CASGTGGGEQYF

abundance: few
j_gene: TRBJ2-7
d_gene: .
v_gene: TRBV6-5
len: 12
CDR3nt: TGTGCCAGCAGTTACGGGGAAGGAGAGCAGTACTTC
CDR3aa: CASSYGEGEQYF

abundance: .
j_gene: TRBJ1-2
d_gene: TRBD1
v_gene: TRBV4-3
len: 18
CDR3nt: TGCGCCAGCAGCCAAGATCTGGGACAGGAGGTTTTTAACTATGGCTACACCTTC
CDR3aa: CASSQDLGQEVFNYGYTF

abundance: .
j_gene: TRBJ1-2
d_gene: .
v_gene: TRBV25-1
len: 15
CDR3nt: TGTGCCAGCAGTAACCTTCTGGGAAAGACCTATGGCTACACCTTC
CDR3aa: CASSNLLGKTYGYTF

abundance: .
j_gene: TRBJ1-2
d_gene: .
v_gene: TRBV9
len: 15
CDR3nt: TGTGCCAGCAGCCCGATAGACAGGTCCAACTATGGCTACACCTTC
CDR3aa: CASSPIDRSNYGYTF

abundance: .
j_gene: TRBJ2-6
d_gene: .
v_gene: TRBV4-1
len: 18
CDR3nt: TGCGCCAGCAGCCAAGTACCACACGGGGACACTGGGGCCAACGTCCTGACTTTC
CDR3aa: CASSQVPHGDTGANVLTF

abundance: .
j_gene: TRBJ1-2
d_gene: .
v_gene: TRBV2
len: 14
CDR3nt: TGTGCCAGCAGTGCCCGGGGACGGCACTATGGCTACACCTTC
CDR3aa: CASSARGRHYGYTF

abundance: .
j_gene: TRBJ2-7
d_gene: TRBD1
v_gene: TRBV28
len: 15
CDR3nt: TGTGCCAGCAGGTTAGCCGGGACAGGGGGCTCCGAGCAGTACTTC
CDR3aa: CASRLAGTGGSEQYF

abundance: .
j_gene: TRBJ2-1
d_gene: TRBD1
v_gene: TRBV9
len: 17
CDR3nt: TGTGCCAGCAGCGGACAGGGCAGTGGGAGCTCCTACAATGAGCAGTTCTTC
CDR3aa: CASSGQGSGSSYNEQFF

abundance: .
j_gene: TRBJ2-5
d_gene: TRBD2
v_gene: TRBV5-8
len: 15
CDR3nt: TGTGCCAGCAGCTTGGGACTAGCGGGGGATGAGACCCAGTACTTC
CDR3aa: CASSLGLAGDETQYF

abundance: .
j_gene: TRBJ2-7
d_gene: .
v_gene: TRBV11-3
len: 13
CDR3nt: TGTGCCAGCGACCGGACGGATGCGGGGGAGCAGTACTTC
CDR3aa: CASDRTDAGEQYF

abundance: .
j_gene: TRBJ1-5
d_gene: .
v_gene: TRBV30
len: 15
CDR3nt: TGTGCCTGGAGTCCGGCGGGCAGTAGCAATCAGCCCCAGCATTTT
CDR3aa: CAWSPAGSSNQPQHF

abundance: .
j_gene: TRBJ2-3
d_gene: TRBD2
v_gene: TRBV7-9
len: 16
CDR3nt: TGTGCCAGCAGCGAGGGGCTAGCGGGAGACTATGATACGCAGTATTTT
CDR3aa: CASSEGLAGDYDTQYF

abundance: once
j_gene: TRBJ2-2
d_gene: .
v_gene: TRBV28
len: 19
CDR3nt: TGTGCCAGCAGTCCCGATGCCCGGTCCGGGGCTTCGAACACCGGGGAGCTGTTTTTT
CDR3aa: CASSPDARSGASNTGELFF

abundance: .
j_gene: TRBJ1-4
d_gene: .
v_gene: TRBV6-1
len: 14
CDR3nt: TGTGCCAGCAGTGAACACCTCGGAAATGAAAAACTGTTTTTT
CDR3aa: CASSEHLGNEKLFF